Below are 7 T cell receptor beta chains sequenced from a single sample in a study of identical twins. TCRdb re-analysed the 5' RACE reads in MiXCR, keeping a single row per CDR3 protein. The sample contains under 300,000 distinct CDR3 sequences, about 8.3% of which appear only once. Separately, the same data were catalogued under a study of yellow fever vaccine responses in identical twins.

Material for sequencing was CD8+ T cells sorted from blood. These TCRs come from a woman under 30 in good health.

This clonotype was seen a handful of times. The chain joins TRBV28 to TRBJ2-7; possible D gene TRBD2, 5 bases. Germline assignment: CDR1 MDHEN and CDR2 SYDVKM. The CDR3 length is 15 residues. V was trimmed by 1 base and J by 2 bases, leaving 12 bases between them. The DNA of the CDR3 is TGTGCCAGCAGTTTATCAGGAGGTCCCACCTACGAGCAGTACTTC. This translates into CASSLSGGPTYEQYF.

This clonotype was counted a few times. The V call is TRBV9, the J call TRBJ2-5, with 8 bases lining up with TRBD2. The CDR3 is made up of 15 amino acids. CDR1 is SGDLS and CDR2 is YYNGEE in the germline V gene. V was pared by 3 bases and J by 4 bases, with 8 bases of the junction left unmatched. Written as DNA, the CDR3 is TGTGCCAGCAGCGCGGCGGGAGGAGGACCAGAGACCCAGTACTTC. It yields the protein CASSAAGGGPETQYF.

Only a few counts were recorded for this clonotype. The genes are TRBV5-1 and TRBJ2-6; D remains unclear. The CDR3 contains 16 residues. Germline V CDR1 and CDR2: SGHRS, YFSETQ. V was cut by 0 bases and J by 3 bases, with 10 bases left in between. CDR3: CASSLGPPGGANVLTF. The CDR3 region has the DNA TGCGCCAGCAGCTTGGGCCCCCCGGGTGGGGCCAACGTCCTGACTTTC.

This clonotype was counted at least ten times. The chain is built from TRBV6-5 and TRBJ2-7; tentative D call: TRBD1 (6 bases). The CDR3 length is 14 residues. V lost 0 bases and J lost 4, with 10 bases in between. Germline V gene lookup returns CDR1 MNHEY and CDR2 SVGAGI. The CDR3, as DNA: TGTGCCAGCAGTTACTCCCAGGGGTGGTACGAGCAGTACTTC. Protein product: CASSYSQGWYEQYF.

This clonotype has ten or more counts. The V and J genes are TRBV5-6 and TRBJ2-1; 7 bases agree with TRBD2. Germline V gives CDR1 SGHDT, CDR2 YYEEEE. V gave up 4 bases and J gave up 7 bases; unmatched junction bases: 14. The CDR3 sequence is 16 residues long. CDR3 amino acids: CASSGGVAGVLNEQFF. Written as DNA, the CDR3 is TGTGCCAGCAGCGGCGGGGTGGCGGGAGTTCTTAATGAGCAGTTCTTC.

This clonotype has a handful of counts. V gene TRBV20-1 combines with J gene TRBJ2-4; D possibly corresponds to TRBD1 (5 bases). The CDR3 consists of 15 residues. Per germline, CDR1 DFQATT and CDR2 SNEGSKA (reference sequence). Trimming stripped 0 bases from V and 0 bases from J, with 9 bases between. CDR3 sequence (DNA): TGCAGTGCTAGAGAAGGGGAACTAGCCAAAAACATTCAGTACTTC. This sequence encodes CSAREGELAKNIQYF.

Many counts were recorded for this clonotype. This sequence joins TRBV28 and TRBJ2-7, with TRBD1 matching over 8 bases. Per the germline V gene, CDR1 is MDHEN and CDR2 is SYDVKM. The CDR3 is 16 residues long. Trimming at V came to 1 base and at J to 5 bases, leaving 10 bases not matched to a gene. The CDR3 here is CASSLYWGTGSDEQYF. The CDR3 DNA is TGTGCCAGCAGTTTATACTGGGGGACAGGAAGCGACGAGCAGTACTTC.